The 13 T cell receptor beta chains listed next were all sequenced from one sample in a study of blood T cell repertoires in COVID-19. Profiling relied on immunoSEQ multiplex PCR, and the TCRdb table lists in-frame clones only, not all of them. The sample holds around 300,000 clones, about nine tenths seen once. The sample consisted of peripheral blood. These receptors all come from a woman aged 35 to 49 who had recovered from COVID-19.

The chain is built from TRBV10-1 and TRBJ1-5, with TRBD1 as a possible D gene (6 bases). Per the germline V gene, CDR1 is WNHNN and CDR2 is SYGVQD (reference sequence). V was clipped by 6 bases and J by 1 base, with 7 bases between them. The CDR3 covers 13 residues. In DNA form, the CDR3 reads TGCGCCAGCAGAACAGGGAGCAATCAGCCCCAGCATTTT. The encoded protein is CASRTGSNQPQHF.

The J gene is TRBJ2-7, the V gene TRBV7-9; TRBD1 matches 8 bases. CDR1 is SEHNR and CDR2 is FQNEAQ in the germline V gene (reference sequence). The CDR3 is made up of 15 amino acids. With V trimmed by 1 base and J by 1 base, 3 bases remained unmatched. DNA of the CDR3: TGTGCCAGCAGCTTAGACGACAGGGGATCCTACGAGCAGTACTTC. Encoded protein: CASSLDDRGSYEQYF.

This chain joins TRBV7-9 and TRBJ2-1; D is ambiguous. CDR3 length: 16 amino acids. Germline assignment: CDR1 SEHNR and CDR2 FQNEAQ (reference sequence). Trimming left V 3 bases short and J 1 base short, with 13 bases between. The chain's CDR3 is CASSFSNPDSYNEQFF. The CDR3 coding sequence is TGTGCCAGCAGCTTTTCGAATCCAGATTCCTACAATGAGCAGTTCTTC. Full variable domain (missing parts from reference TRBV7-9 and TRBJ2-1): DTGVSQNPRHKITKRGQNVTFRCDPISEHNRLYWYRQTLGQGPEFLTYFQNEAQLEKSRLLSDRFSAERPKGSFSTLEIQRTEQGDSAMYLCASSFSNPDSYNEQFFGPGTRLTVL.

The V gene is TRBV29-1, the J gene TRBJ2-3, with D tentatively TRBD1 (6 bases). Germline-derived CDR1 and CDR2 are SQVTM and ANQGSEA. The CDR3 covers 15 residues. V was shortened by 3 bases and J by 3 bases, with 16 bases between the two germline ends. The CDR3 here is CSVDAIGGLTDTQYF. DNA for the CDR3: TGCAGCGTTGACGCAATAGGGGGTTTGACAGATACGCAGTATTTT.

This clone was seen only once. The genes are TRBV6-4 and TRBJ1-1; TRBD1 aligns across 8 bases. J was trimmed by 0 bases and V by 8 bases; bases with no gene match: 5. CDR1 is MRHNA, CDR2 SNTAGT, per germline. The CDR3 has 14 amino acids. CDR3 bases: TGTGCCAGCGGCAGACAGGGGCTGAACACTGAAGCTTTCTTT. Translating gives CASGRQGLNTEAFF.

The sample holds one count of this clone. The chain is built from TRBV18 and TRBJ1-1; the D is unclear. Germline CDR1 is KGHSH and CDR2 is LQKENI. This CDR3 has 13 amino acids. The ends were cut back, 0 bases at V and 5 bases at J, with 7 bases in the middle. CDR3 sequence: CASSPPGWTEAFF. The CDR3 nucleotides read TGTGCCAGCTCACCACCCGGGTGGACTGAAGCTTTCTTT.

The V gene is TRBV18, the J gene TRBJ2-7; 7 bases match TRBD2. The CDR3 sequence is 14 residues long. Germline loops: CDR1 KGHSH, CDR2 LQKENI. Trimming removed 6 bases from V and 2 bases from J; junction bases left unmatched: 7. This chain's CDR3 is CASSASGETYEQYF. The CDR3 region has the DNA TGTGCCAGCTCCGCTAGCGGCGAAACCTACGAGCAGTACTTC.

CDR3 sequence: CASSLVAGGQDEQFF. The DNA for the CDR3 is TGCGCCAGCAGCTTGGTGGCGGGAGGGCAGGATGAGCAGTTCTTC. V and J are TRBV5-1 and TRBJ2-1, with 9 nucleotides matching TRBD2. The CDR3 is 15 residues long. CDR1 and CDR2 (germline): SGHRS, YFSETQ. With 0 bases clipped from V and 8 bases from J, the junction kept 6 bases outside the gene matches.

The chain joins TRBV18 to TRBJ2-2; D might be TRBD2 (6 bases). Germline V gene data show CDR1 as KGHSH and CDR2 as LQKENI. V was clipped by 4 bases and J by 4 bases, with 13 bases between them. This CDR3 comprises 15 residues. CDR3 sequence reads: CASSREGGGTGELFF. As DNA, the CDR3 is TGTGCCAGCTCACGTGAGGGAGGCGGCACCGGGGAGCTGTTTTTT.

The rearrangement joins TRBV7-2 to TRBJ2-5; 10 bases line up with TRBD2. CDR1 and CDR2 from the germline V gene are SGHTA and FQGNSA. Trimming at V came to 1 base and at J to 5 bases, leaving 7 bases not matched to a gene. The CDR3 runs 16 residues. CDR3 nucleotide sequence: TGTGCCAGCAGCTTAGGGTTTAGCGGGAGGCGGGAGACCCAGTACTTC. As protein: CASSLGFSGRRETQYF.

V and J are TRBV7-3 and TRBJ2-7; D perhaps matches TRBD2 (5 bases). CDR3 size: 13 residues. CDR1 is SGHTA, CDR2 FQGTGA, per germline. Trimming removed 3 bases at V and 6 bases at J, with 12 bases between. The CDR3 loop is CASSLRERGEQYF. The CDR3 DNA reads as TGTGCCAGCAGCTTGAGGGAACGAGGCGAGCAGTACTTC. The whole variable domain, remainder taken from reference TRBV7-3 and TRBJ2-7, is GAGVSQTPSNKVTEKGKYVELRCDPISGHTALYWYRQSLGQGPEFLIYFQGTGAADDSGLPNDRFFAVRPEGSVSTLKIQRTERGDSAVYLCASSLRERGEQYFGPGTRLTVT.

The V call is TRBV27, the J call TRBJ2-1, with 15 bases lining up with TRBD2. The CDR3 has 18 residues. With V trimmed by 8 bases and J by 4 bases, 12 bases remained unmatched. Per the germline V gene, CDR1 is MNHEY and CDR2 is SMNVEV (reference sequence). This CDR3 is CASRGLAGGAAYYNEQFF. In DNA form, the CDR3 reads TGTGCCAGCCGAGGACTAGCGGGAGGGGCGGCATATTACAATGAGCAGTTCTTC.

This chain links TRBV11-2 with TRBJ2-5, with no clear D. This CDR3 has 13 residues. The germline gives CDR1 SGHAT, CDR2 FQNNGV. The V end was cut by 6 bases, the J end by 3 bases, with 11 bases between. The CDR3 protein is CASRRQAKETQYF. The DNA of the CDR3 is TGTGCCAGCAGGCGCCAAGCGAAAGAGACCCAGTACTTC.